This TCR beta chain was found in a study of blood T cells in healthy people across ages. The germline CDR1 and CDR2 sequences are DFQATT and SNEGSKA (reference sequence). The CDR3 has 16 amino acids. V lost 2 bases, J lost 11 bases, and 27 bases lay in between. General study points: Estimates drawn from one million T cells were deemed to understate diversity. A strong correlation was found between TCR beta diversity and the percentage of naive T cells.

About this clonotype: Its antigen is as yet unknown.

The authors ran a second PCR of about 6 to 12 cycles using a sample-barcoded 5' primer and a J-beta primer mix. The authors tagged each cDNA molecule using a template-switch adaptor with 12 random nucleotides. A single record per CDR3 protein comes from TCRdb applying MiXCR to the 5' RACE reads. The repertoire consists of about 680,000 distinct CDR3 sequences, with approximately 49% occurring once and the leading ten covering 25% to 35%. Every sample had a minimum of 6 million PBMCs isolated. The chain combines TRBV20-1 with TRBJ2-5; the D gene is possibly TRBD2 (6 bases). The specimen was blood. This receptor was taken from a woman aged 55-69 years in good health. CDR3 bases: TGCAGTGCTAGACCTCTAGCGCCCAGCTCCTACAATGAGCAGTACTTC. Protein: CSARPLAPSSYNEQYF.